The 12 T cell receptor beta chains listed next were all sequenced from one sample in a study of radiotherapy plus CTLA-4 blockade in lung cancer. The method was immunoSEQ multiplex PCR; TCRdb's version includes in-frame clones alone and lacks a portion of them. This sample has under 3,000 clones, with just over 75% found just once. The material was tumor tissue, obtained from a patient treated with radiotherapy plus ipilimumab. The receptors derive from a human donor with non-small cell lung cancer that progressed on radiotherapy plus ipilimumab.

The V and J genes are TRBV27 and TRBJ2-3; the D gene could be TRBD1 or TRBD2 (5 bases each). The CDR3 contains 18 residues. Deletions cut 3 bases from V and 0 bases from J, with 19 bases between. Germline CDR1 MNHEY, CDR2 SMNVEV (reference sequence). The DNA for the CDR3 is TGTGCCAGCAGTTTCCTCAGTCCTCGGGGCGCCAGCACAGATACGCAGTATTTT. Translating it yields CASSFLSPRGASTDTQYF.

The rearrangement uses TRBV5-4 and TRBJ1-6; no definite D call. The V gene lost 0 bases and the J gene lost 5 bases, with 6 bases spanning the gap. CDR1 and CDR2 (germline): SGHNT, YYREEE (reference sequence). This CDR3 contains 14 residues. The CDR3 nucleotides read TGTGCCAGCAGCTTGGACGGGAATAATTCACCCCTCCACTTT. Translated, it gives CASSLDGNNSPLHF.

This rearrangement joins TRBV28 to TRBJ1-5; 8 nucleotides match TRBD1. Trimming took 6 bases from V and 5 from J; bases not matched to a gene: 6. The length of the CDR3 is 14 residues. CDR1 is MDHEN, CDR2 SYDVKM, per germline. The CDR3 protein is CASSPRGLHQPQHF. The CDR3 nucleotides read TGTGCCAGCAGCCCCAGGGGGCTTCATCAGCCCCAGCATTTT.

The rearrangement links TRBV27 to TRBJ2-7; 10 nucleotides align to TRBD1. Unmatched junction bases numbered 3, after V lost 4 bases and J lost 6 bases. There are 13 residues in the CDR3. Germline CDR1 and CDR2: MNHEY and SMNVEV (reference sequence). In nucleotides, the CDR3 is TGTGCCAGCAGTTCCGGGACAGGGGTCGAGCAGTACTTC. Its protein product is CASSSGTGVEQYF.

The V gene is TRBV7-2, the J gene TRBJ1-2; D uncertain. There are 14 residues in the CDR3. The V gene lost 5 bases and the J gene lost 2 bases, with 12 bases spanning the gap. In germline, CDR1 is SGHTA, CDR2 FQGNSA. The DNA of the CDR3 is TGTGCCAGCAGCCTAGGACGGCGGAACTATGGCTACACCTTC. This codes for CASSLGRRNYGYTF.

This chain uses TRBV9 with TRBJ1-5; D not certain. Germline CDR1 reads SGDLS; CDR2 reads YYNGEE. With 0 bases removed from V and 6 bases from J, the gap between germline ends came to 10 bases. The CDR3 length is 14 residues. The CDR3 sequence is CASSVGRESQPQHF. The CDR3 nucleotides read TGTGCCAGCAGCGTAGGAAGGGAGAGTCAGCCCCAGCATTTT.

The J gene is TRBJ2-7, the V gene TRBV6-5, with D tentatively TRBD1 (6 bases). Germline-derived CDR1 and CDR2 are MNHEY and SVGAGI. This CDR3 has 14 residues. With 3 bases removed from V and 4 bases from J, the gap between germline ends came to 13 bases. This chain's CDR3 is CASSYRDNWYEQYF. DNA of the CDR3: TGTGCCAGCAGTTATAGGGACAATTGGTACGAGCAGTACTTC.

This chain connects TRBV2 to TRBJ1-1; 10 bases line up with TRBD1. Trimming cost V 6 bases and J 6 bases; bases outside gene matches: 7. The CDR3 spans 14 residues. Germline V gene sequence: CDR1 SNHLY, CDR2 FYNNEI. CDR3 sequence: CASRRQGARSEAFF. The DNA for the CDR3 is TGTGCCAGCAGGCGACAGGGGGCTCGCTCTGAAGCTTTCTTT.

The J gene is TRBJ2-6, the V gene TRBV5-1; 7 bases fit TRBD1. V was clipped by 0 bases and J by 0 bases; unmatched bases: 6. Germline CDR1 SGHRS, CDR2 YFSETQ. This CDR3 is built from 18 residues. CDR3 region: CASSLAGQALSGANVLTF. CDR3 sequence (DNA): TGCGCCAGCAGCTTGGCCGGACAGGCCCTCTCTGGGGCCAACGTCCTGACTTTC.

The chain has TRBV5-4 and TRBJ2-7; 9 bases are shared with TRBD2. The CDR3 contains 15 residues. V shed 4 bases, J shed 4 bases, and the junction held 9 bases outside the gene matches. Germline loops: CDR1 SGHNT, CDR2 YYREEE (reference sequence). CDR3 loop: CASSDAGTSWYEQYF. Written as DNA, the CDR3 is TGTGCCAGCAGCGATGCCGGGACTAGCTGGTACGAGCAGTACTTC.

V gene TRBV5-1 combines with J gene TRBJ2-1, with 9 nucleotides matching TRBD2. J was trimmed by 8 bases and V by 0 bases; bases with no gene match: 9. CDR1 and CDR2 (germline): SGHRS, YFSETQ. The CDR3 contains 16 residues. CDR3 in amino acids: CASSLGERGVLDEQFF. CDR3 nucleotides: TGCGCCAGCAGCTTGGGGGAGCGGGGGGTACTCGATGAGCAGTTCTTC.

The V and J genes are TRBV27 and TRBJ2-7; D assignment may be TRBD1 or TRBD2 (5 bases each). Germline CDR1 and CDR2: MNHEY and SMNVEV (reference sequence). The CDR3 loop spans 14 amino acids. The V end lost 5 bases, the J end lost 0 bases, and 11 bases lay between the germline ends. The CDR3 DNA is TGTGCCAGCAGTATCGGGGCAAGCTCCTACGAGCAGTACTTC. This translates into CASSIGASSYEQYF.